The clone carrying this T cell receptor (beta chain) was counted between two and nine times. TCRdb called the 5' RACE reads again in MiXCR, with one record for every CDR3 protein. This sample has 560,000 or so distinct CDR3 sequences, with 15% to 20% found just once. The entry originates in a study of T-cell memory formation after mild COVID-19. The CDR3 totals 11 residues. Trimming stripped 5 bases from V and 2 bases from J, with 1 base between. Sequencing was carried out using PBMCs or a T cell subset sorted from them (not recorded which). This chain links TRBV12-3 or TRBV12-4 with TRBJ1-5; D remains unclear. This TCR came from an adult woman who had mild COVID-19 (a few samples of this study predate the infection). Cell type and time point are not known. The CDR3 nucleotides are TGTGCCAGCAGTGGCAATCAGCCCCAGCATTTT. Its translation is CASSGNQPQHF.